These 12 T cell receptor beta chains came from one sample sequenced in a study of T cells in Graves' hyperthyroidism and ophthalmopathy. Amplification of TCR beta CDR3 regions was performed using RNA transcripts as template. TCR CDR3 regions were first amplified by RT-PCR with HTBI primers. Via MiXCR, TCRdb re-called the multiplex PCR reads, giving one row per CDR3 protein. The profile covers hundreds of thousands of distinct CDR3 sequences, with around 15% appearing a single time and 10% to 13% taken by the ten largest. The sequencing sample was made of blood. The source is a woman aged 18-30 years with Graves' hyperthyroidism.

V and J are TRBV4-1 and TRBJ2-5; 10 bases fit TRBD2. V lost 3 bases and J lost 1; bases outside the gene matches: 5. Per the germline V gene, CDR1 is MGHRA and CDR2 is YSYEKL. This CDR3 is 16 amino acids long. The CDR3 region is CASSQISGRIQETQYF. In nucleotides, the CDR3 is TGCGCCAGCAGCCAGATTAGCGGGAGGATCCAAGAGACCCAGTACTTC.

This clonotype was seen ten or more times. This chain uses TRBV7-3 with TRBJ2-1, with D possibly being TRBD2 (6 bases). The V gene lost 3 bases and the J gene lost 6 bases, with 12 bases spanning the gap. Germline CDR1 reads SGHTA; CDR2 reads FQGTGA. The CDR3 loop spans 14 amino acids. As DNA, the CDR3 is TGTGCCAGCAGCTTCCGAGGGACTTCCAATGAGCAGTTCTTC. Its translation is CASSFRGTSNEQFF.

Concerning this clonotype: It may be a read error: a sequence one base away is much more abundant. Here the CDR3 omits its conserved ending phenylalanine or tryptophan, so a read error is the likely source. The CDR3: CASSQRQLTEAFV. CDR3 in DNA: TGTGCCAGCTCACAGAGACAGTTAACTGAAGCTTTCGTT. The V and J genes are TRBV18 and TRBJ1-1; a weak D match, TRBD1 (5 bases). V was cut by 4 bases and J by 5 bases, with 11 bases left in between. Germline V gene sequence: CDR1 KGHSH, CDR2 LQKENI. There are 13 residues in the CDR3.

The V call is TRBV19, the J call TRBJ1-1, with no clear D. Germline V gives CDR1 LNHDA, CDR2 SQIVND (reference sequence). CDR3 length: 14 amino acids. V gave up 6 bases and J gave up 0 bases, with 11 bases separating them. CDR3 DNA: TGTGCCAGTAGACTACACTTTATGAACACTGAAGCTTTCTTT. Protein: CASRLHFMNTEAFF.

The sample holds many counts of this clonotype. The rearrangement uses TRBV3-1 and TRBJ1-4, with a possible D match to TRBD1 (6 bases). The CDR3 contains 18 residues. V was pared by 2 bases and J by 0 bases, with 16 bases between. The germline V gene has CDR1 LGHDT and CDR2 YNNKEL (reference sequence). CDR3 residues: CASSQKGQSFATNEKLFF. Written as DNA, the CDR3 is TGTGCCAGCAGCCAAAAAGGACAGTCCTTTGCAACTAATGAAAAACTGTTTTTT.

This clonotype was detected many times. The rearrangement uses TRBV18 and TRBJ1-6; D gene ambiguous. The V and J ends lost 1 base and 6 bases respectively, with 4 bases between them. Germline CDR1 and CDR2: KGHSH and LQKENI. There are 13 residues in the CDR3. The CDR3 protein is CASSPQGNSPLHF. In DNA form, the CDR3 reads TGTGCCAGCTCACCACAGGGTAATTCACCCCTCCACTTT.

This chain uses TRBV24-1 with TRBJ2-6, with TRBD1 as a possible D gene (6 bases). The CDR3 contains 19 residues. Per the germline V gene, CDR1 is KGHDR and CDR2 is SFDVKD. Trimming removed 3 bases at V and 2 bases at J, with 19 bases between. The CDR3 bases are TGTGCCACCAGTGATGGTCGGCAGGGGAAAGGCCCTGGGGCCAACGTCCTGACTTTC. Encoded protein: CATSDGRQGKGPGANVLTF.

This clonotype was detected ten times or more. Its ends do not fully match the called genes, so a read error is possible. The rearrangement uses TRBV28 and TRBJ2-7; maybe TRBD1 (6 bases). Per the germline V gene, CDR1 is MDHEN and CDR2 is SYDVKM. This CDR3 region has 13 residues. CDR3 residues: CAGSFGQSYEQYF. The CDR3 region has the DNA TGTGCCGGCAGTTTCGGACAGTCCTACGAGCAGTACTTC.

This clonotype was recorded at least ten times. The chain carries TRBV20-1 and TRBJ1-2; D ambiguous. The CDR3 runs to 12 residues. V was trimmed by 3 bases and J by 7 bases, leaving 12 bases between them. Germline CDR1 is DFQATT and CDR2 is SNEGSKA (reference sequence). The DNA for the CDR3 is TGCAGTGCTAGGTACCAGCCCGCTGGCTACACCTTC. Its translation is CSARYQPAGYTF.

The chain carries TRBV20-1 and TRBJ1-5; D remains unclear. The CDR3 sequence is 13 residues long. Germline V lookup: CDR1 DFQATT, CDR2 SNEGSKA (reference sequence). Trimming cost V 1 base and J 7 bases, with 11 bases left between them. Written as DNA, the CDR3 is TGCAGTGCTAGAGGGAGGGATGGACAGCCCCAGCATTTT. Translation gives CSARGRDGQPQHF.

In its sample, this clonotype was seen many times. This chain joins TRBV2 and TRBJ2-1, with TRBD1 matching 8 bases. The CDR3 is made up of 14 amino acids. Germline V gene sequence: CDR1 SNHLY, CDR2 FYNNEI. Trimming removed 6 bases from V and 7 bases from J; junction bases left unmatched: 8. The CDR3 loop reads CASRPGQDENEQFF. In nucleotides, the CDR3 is TGTGCCAGCAGGCCGGGACAGGATGAGAATGAGCAGTTCTTC.

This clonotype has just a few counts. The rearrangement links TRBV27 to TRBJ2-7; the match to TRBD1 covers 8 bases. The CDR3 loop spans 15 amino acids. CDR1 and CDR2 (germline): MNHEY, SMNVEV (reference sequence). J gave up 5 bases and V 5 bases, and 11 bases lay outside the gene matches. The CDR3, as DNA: TGTGCCAGCAGTCCGTCGGGACAGGTTCTTCACGAGCAGTACTTC. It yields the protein CASSPSGQVLHEQYF.